The 32 T cell receptor beta chains given below trace back to one sample, sequenced in a study of blood T cell repertoires in COVID-19. Libraries were prepared by immunoSEQ multiplex PCR; TCRdb keeps only in-frame clonotypes and omits some of them. The sample has 75,000 to 90,000 clones; over 70% are singletons. What was sequenced was peripheral blood. The source of these receptors is a woman in her 40s with active or convalescent COVID-19.

CDR3 sequence: CASSLGDSYTGELFF. The CDR3 nucleotides read TGTGCCAGCAGCTTGGGGGACAGTTACACCGGGGAGCTGTTTTTT. The gene calls are TRBV7-9 and TRBJ2-2, with 7 bases identical to TRBD1. V lost 3 bases, J lost 3 bases, and 4 bases stayed unmatched. This CDR3 comprises 15 residues. Germline CDR1 and CDR2: SEHNR and FQNEAQ (reference sequence).

This clone was picked up a small number of times. CDR3 loop: CASREGATGELFF. The CDR3 DNA reads as TGTGCCAGCCGGGAGGGGGCCACCGGGGAGCTGTTTTTT. This chain uses TRBV24-1 with TRBJ2-2; D may be TRBD2 (8 bases). Trimming stripped 11 bases from V and 4 bases from J, with 13 bases between. This CDR3 is built from 13 residues. Germline V lookup: CDR1 KGHDR, CDR2 SFDVKD.

V and J are TRBV28 and TRBJ1-2, with 7 bases that match TRBD1. Losses at the gene ends were 11 bases for V and 7 bases for J; bases not matched to a gene: 22. Germline values: CDR1 MDHEN, CDR2 SYDVKM. CDR3 length equals 16 residues. The CDR3 DNA reads TGTGCCGGCACGGATAATGCCAGGGGGTCAGTAGGTGGCTACACCTTC. Translation: CAGTDNARGSVGGYTF.

The chain is built from TRBV7-9 and TRBJ2-3, with 9 positions matching TRBD2. CDR1 is SEHNR, CDR2 FQNEAQ, per germline (reference sequence). With 4 bases clipped from V and 4 bases from J, the junction kept 12 bases outside the gene matches. The CDR3 runs to 17 residues. CDR3 in amino acids: CASSSLTSGRTPDTQYF. The CDR3 coding sequence is TGTGCCAGCAGCTCGCTGACTAGCGGAAGAACCCCAGATACGCAGTATTTT.

This rearrangement joins TRBV3-1 (or the pseudogene TRBV3-2) to TRBJ2-7; the D gene is possibly TRBD2 (5 bases). V was cut by 3 bases and J by 5 bases, with 11 bases left in between. The CDR3 is 13 amino acids. Germline values: CDR1 LGHDT, CDR2 YNNKEL (reference sequence). CDR3 nucleotides: TGTGCCAGCAGCCATCGGGGTGTGGACGAGCAGTACTTC. The encoded protein is CASSHRGVDEQYF.

The chain employs TRBV12-3 or TRBV12-4 and TRBJ2-3; a weak D match, TRBD1 (5 bases). There are 13 residues in the CDR3. V was clipped by 3 bases and J by 5 bases, with 9 bases between them. In DNA, the CDR3 is TGTGCCAGCAGTTTTAGGGGCGAAGATACGCAGTATTTT. It codes for CASSFRGEDTQYF.

There are a few counts of this clone. The genes are TRBV10-2 and TRBJ1-2, with 10 bases lining up with TRBD1. CDR1 and CDR2 (germline): WSHSY, SAAADI. This CDR3 is 14 amino acids long. V gave up 3 bases and J gave up 8 bases; unmatched junction bases: 6. The CDR3 here is CASSDPGQGKGYTF. The CDR3 DNA sequence: TGCGCCAGCAGTGACCCGGGACAGGGGAAGGGCTACACCTTC.

The genes are TRBV7-2 and TRBJ2-1, with 8 nucleotides matching TRBD1. V shed 3 bases and J 3 bases; nucleotides not matched to a gene: 4. CDR3 length: 15 amino acids. Germline CDR1 reads SGHTA; CDR2 reads FQGNSA. The CDR3 DNA reads as TGTGCCAGCAGCTTTGGACAGGGACTCTACAATGAGCAGTTCTTC. It is translated as CASSFGQGLYNEQFF.

J is TRBJ1-1 and V is TRBV5-4; a possible D gene is TRBD1 (6 bases). In germline, CDR1 is SGHNT, CDR2 YYREEE (reference sequence). V was shortened by 4 bases and J by 4 bases, with 8 bases between the two germline ends. This CDR3 spans 12 amino acids. Here the CDR3 DNA reads TGTGCCAGCAGCGGCAGGGGCACTGAAGCTTTCTTT. It translates to CASSGRGTEAFF. The variable domain in full, with the rest retrieved from reference TRBV5-4 and TRBJ1-1, is ETGVTQSPTHLIKTRGQQVTLRCSSQSGHNTVSWYQQALGQGPQFIFQYYREEENGRGNFPPRFSGLQFPNYSSELNVNALELDDSALYLCASSGRGTEAFFGQGTRLTVV.

CDR3 loop: CASSSIQGRNTGELFF. The CDR3 DNA reads as TGTGCCAGCAGCTCTATACAGGGGCGAAACACCGGGGAGCTGTTTTTT. The V call is TRBV7-8, the J call TRBJ2-2, with 7 nucleotides matching TRBD1. The length of the CDR3 is 16 residues. Trimming at V came to 4 bases and at J to 2 bases, leaving 7 bases not matched to a gene. From germline, CDR1 is SGHVS and CDR2 FQNEAQ.

The chain employs TRBV5-1 and TRBJ1-1, with D tentatively TRBD1 (5 bases). The V end lost 6 bases, the J end lost 4 bases, and 10 bases lay between the germline ends. The CDR3 contains 12 residues. Germline lookup yields CDR1 SGHRS and CDR2 YFSETQ. Here the CDR3 DNA reads TGCGCCAGCACCCTCGGGGGCACTGAAGCTTTCTTT. This gives the protein CASTLGGTEAFF.

This chain links TRBV28 with TRBJ1-2, with a tentative D call TRBD1 (5 bases). Germline V gene sequence: CDR1 MDHEN, CDR2 SYDVKM. V was cut by 5 bases and J by 4 bases, with 14 bases left in between. CDR3 length: 14 amino acids. CDR3 nucleotide sequence: TGTGCCAGCAGTGGGGGGAGGGAGGGCTATGGCTACACCTTC. Translating it yields CASSGGREGYGYTF.

The rearrangement uses TRBV28 and TRBJ1-2; 7 bases align to TRBD1. V lost 6 bases and J lost 4; bases outside the gene matches: 14. The CDR3 runs 16 residues. Germline CDR1 and CDR2: MDHEN and SYDVKM. CDR3 DNA: TGTGCCAGCAGGGGACAGTCTAAGTCAGTCTTCTATGGCTACACCTTC. Protein: CASRGQSKSVFYGYTF.

V usage is TRBV5-1 and J usage is TRBJ2-7; TRBD1 matches at 7 bases. CDR1 is SGHRS and CDR2 is YFSETQ in the germline V gene. The CDR3 contains 14 residues. V shed 5 bases and J 4 bases; nucleotides not matched to a gene: 9. The CDR3 sequence: CASSSLGQLYEQYF. The CDR3 coding sequence is TGCGCCAGCAGTTCACTGGGACAGCTATACGAGCAGTACTTC.

V usage is TRBV30 and J usage is TRBJ1-6, with D tentatively TRBD1 (6 bases). The CDR3 totals 15 residues. The V and J ends lost 3 bases and 7 bases respectively, with 16 bases between them. The V gene's germline CDR1 is GTSNPN and CDR2 SVGIG (reference sequence). In DNA form, the CDR3 reads TGTGCCTGGAGAGGGGGGGCGCCCGCAAATTCACCCCTCCACTTT. It is translated as CAWRGGAPANSPLHF.

This chain uses TRBV28 with TRBJ1-2, with 8 nucleotides matching TRBD1. The V gene's germline CDR1 is MDHEN and CDR2 SYDVKM. After removal of 6 bases from V and 7 bases from J, the junction contained 22 bases not matched to a gene. The CDR3 covers 18 residues. CDR3 nucleotides: TGTGCCAGCAGGATCCCCGCAGGGGGCAGCCTAATAACTGCTGGCTACACCTTC. This encodes CASRIPAGGSLITAGYTF.

As for this clone: Other nucleotide sequences in the sample specify the same CDR3. The rearrangement links TRBV10-3 to TRBJ1-2; TRBD1 matches 10 bases. V was pared by 5 bases and J by 6 bases, with 6 bases of the junction left unmatched. CDR1 is ENHRY, CDR2 SYGVKD, per germline. This CDR3 region has 14 residues. The CDR3 here is CAISLDRGLDGYTF. The CDR3 nucleotides read TGTGCCATCAGTCTTGACAGGGGGCTAGATGGCTACACCTTC.

This chain uses TRBV7-9 with TRBJ1-5; tentative D call: TRBD1 (6 bases). With 5 bases removed from V and 6 bases from J, the gap between germline ends came to 11 bases. The CDR3 contains 13 residues. The germline gives CDR1 SEHNR, CDR2 FQNEAQ (reference sequence). The CDR3 nucleotides read TGTGCCAGCAGCCCAGAAGGGGGTCAGCCCCAGCATTTT. The encoded protein is CASSPEGGQPQHF. The full variable domain, with the rest looked up from reference TRBV7-9 and TRBJ1-5, is DTGVSQNPRHKITKRGQNVTFRCDPISEHNRLYWYRQTLGQGPEFLTYFQNEAQLEKSRLLSDRFSAERPKGSFSTLEIQRTEQGDSAMYLCASSPEGGQPQHFGDGTRLSIL.

This chain joins TRBV7-2 and TRBJ2-1, with a tentative D call TRBD2 (5 bases). Between the trimmed V and J ends, which lost 3 bases and 9 bases, there was a span of 9 bases. The germline V gene has CDR1 SGHTA and CDR2 FQGNSA. There are 12 residues in the CDR3. DNA of the CDR3: TGTGCCAGCAGCTTTTCGGAGGTTGAGCAGTTCTTC. Amino acids: CASSFSEVEQFF. The whole variable domain, filled in from reference TRBV7-2 and TRBJ2-1, reads GAGVSQSPSNKVTEKGKDVELRCDPISGHTALYWYRQSLGQGLEFLIYFQGNSAPDKSGLPSDRFSAERTGGSVSTLTIQRTQQEDSAVYLCASSFSEVEQFFGPGTRLTVL.

V and J are TRBV11-2 and TRBJ1-2; 10 bases line up with TRBD1. After removal of 2 bases from V and 8 bases from J, the junction contained 11 bases not matched to a gene. The CDR3 is 16 residues long. The germline V gene has CDR1 SGHAT and CDR2 FQNNGV. The CDR3 DNA sequence: TGTGCCAGCAGCTTATTATCCTCCGGGACAGGGGTAGGCTACACCTTC. This translates into CASSLLSSGTGVGYTF. Full variable domain (rest looked up from reference TRBV11-2 and TRBJ1-2): EAGVAQSPRYKIIEKRQSVAFWCNPISGHATLYWYQQILGQGPKLLIQFQNNGVVDDSQLPKDRFSAERLKGVDSTLKIQPAKLEDSAVYLCASSLLSSGTGVGYTFGSGTRLTVV.

This chain connects TRBV6-5 to TRBJ1-5; 9 nucleotides agree with TRBD1. Per the germline V gene, CDR1 is MNHEY and CDR2 is SVGAGI. J lost 7 bases, V lost 6 bases, and 10 bases had no gene match. The CDR3 runs to 15 residues. The CDR3 bases are TGTGCCAGCAGCCGTGGGACAGGGAGTTCCCAGCCCCAGCATTTT. This codes for CASSRGTGSSQPQHF.

V usage is TRBV5-1 and J usage is TRBJ1-1; 9 positions agree with TRBD1. V shed 6 bases and J 4 bases; nucleotides not matched to a gene: 7. Germline lookup yields CDR1 SGHRS and CDR2 YFSETQ. CDR3 length equals 14 residues. CDR3 in amino acids: CASKRKDRGTEAFF. In DNA, the CDR3 is TGCGCCAGCAAAAGAAAGGACAGGGGCACTGAAGCTTTCTTT.

The chain recombines TRBV18 with TRBJ2-1; 9 positions agree with TRBD2. After removal of 4 bases from V and 4 bases from J, the junction contained 23 bases not matched to a gene. The germline V gene has CDR1 KGHSH and CDR2 LQKENI. The CDR3 is 21 residues long. The CDR3 reads CASSLFYSSGTSPTEYNEQFF. Here the CDR3 DNA reads TGTGCCAGCTCACTCTTTTATTCTTCCGGGACTAGCCCGACGGAGTACAATGAGCAGTTCTTC.

This clone was recorded only once. The chain is built from TRBV28 and TRBJ2-7; 9 bases line up with TRBD2. CDR1 and CDR2 (germline): MDHEN, SYDVKM. With 5 bases clipped from V and 4 bases from J, the junction kept 15 bases outside the gene matches. The CDR3 length is 17 residues. The DNA for the CDR3 is TGTGCCAGCAGTCCCCCTGTCCGGCTAGCGGGATTTTACGAGCAGTACTTC. Its protein product is CASSPPVRLAGFYEQYF.

The CDR3 sequence is CASSKARAAQRENTDTQYF. CDR3 DNA: TGTGCCAGCAGCAAAGCGCGCGCCGCCCAGCGGGAGAATACAGATACGCAGTATTTT. This chain uses TRBV21-1 with TRBJ2-3; TRBD2, as called in the table, went unchecked against the DNA. TRBV21-1 is classified as a pseudogene. The CDR3 has 19 amino acids.

The chain recombines TRBV4-3 with TRBJ2-3; 9 bases line up with TRBD2. Germline CDR1 reads LGHNA; CDR2 reads YSLEER. Trimming at V came to 0 bases and at J to 4 bases, leaving 8 bases not matched to a gene. There are 17 residues in the CDR3. The CDR3: CASSQDPGTSRPDTQYF. CDR3 nucleotide sequence: TGCGCCAGCAGCCAAGATCCTGGGACTAGCCGGCCAGATACGCAGTATTTT.

Only one count was recorded for this clone. The rearrangement uses TRBV19 and TRBJ2-3; 9 bases are a match to TRBD2. Germline V gives CDR1 LNHDA, CDR2 SQIVND (reference sequence). The ends lost 0 bases at V and 0 bases at J; junction bases unmatched: 10. The CDR3 runs to 19 residues. Here the CDR3 DNA reads TGTGCCAGTAGTATAGAACCCCGTTCGACTAGCGGTAGCACAGATACGCAGTATTTT. Protein: CASSIEPRSTSGSTDTQYF.

The V gene is TRBV28, the J gene TRBJ2-1, with TRBD2 as a possible D gene (6 bases). The CDR3 contains 16 residues. Germline loops: CDR1 MDHEN, CDR2 SYDVKM. V was trimmed by 0 bases and J by 1 base, leaving 10 bases between them. The CDR3 here is CASSLWGLESYNEQFF. Written as DNA, the CDR3 is TGTGCCAGCAGTTTATGGGGACTGGAATCCTACAATGAGCAGTTCTTC.

The rearrangement uses TRBV10-2 and TRBJ1-2; D is unclear. This CDR3 comprises 17 residues. The V gene's germline CDR1 is WSHSY and CDR2 SAAADI. Trimming stripped 2 bases from V and 3 bases from J, with 19 bases between. The CDR3 nucleotides read TGCGCCAGCAGTGAGAAGCGGCAAGTTTTTTGGGACTATGGCTACACCTTC. Translated: CASSEKRQVFWDYGYTF.

The rearrangement joins TRBV2 to TRBJ1-2, with 7 bases fitting TRBD1. There are 14 residues in the CDR3. Trimming cost V 6 bases and J 1 base; bases outside gene matches: 5. Per the germline V gene, CDR1 is SNHLY and CDR2 is FYNNEI. The CDR3 sequence is CASRRQGSNYGYTF. CDR3 nucleotides: TGTGCCAGCAGGCGACAGGGAAGTAACTATGGCTACACCTTC.

The DNA for the CDR3 is TGCGCCAGCAGCTTGGGACCTCAGGGTCACAGCTCTGAAGCTTTCTTT. This sequence encodes CASSLGPQGHSSEAFF. V and J are TRBV5-1 and TRBJ1-1; tentative D call: TRBD1 (5 bases). V dropped 0 bases and J dropped 6 bases, with 18 bases sitting between them. The CDR3 consists of 16 residues. Looked up from germline, CDR1 is SGHRS and CDR2 is YFSETQ.

The chain employs TRBV28 and TRBJ2-1, with TRBD2 matching over 13 bases. The CDR3 runs 16 residues. V was pared by 1 base and J by 12 bases, with 9 bases of the junction left unmatched. Germline CDR1 reads MDHEN; CDR2 reads SYDVKM. CDR3 in amino acids: CASSLYGLAGAPGQFF. The DNA for the CDR3 is TGTGCCAGCAGTTTATACGGACTAGCGGGGGCCCCAGGGCAGTTCTTC. Based on the CDR3 plus reference TRBV28 and TRBJ2-1, the full variable domain is DVKVTQSSRYLVKRTGEKVFLECVQDMDHENMFWYRQDPGLGLRLIYFSYDVKMKEKGDIPEGYSVSREKKERFSLILESASTNQTSMYLCASSLYGLAGAPGQFFGPGTRLTVL.